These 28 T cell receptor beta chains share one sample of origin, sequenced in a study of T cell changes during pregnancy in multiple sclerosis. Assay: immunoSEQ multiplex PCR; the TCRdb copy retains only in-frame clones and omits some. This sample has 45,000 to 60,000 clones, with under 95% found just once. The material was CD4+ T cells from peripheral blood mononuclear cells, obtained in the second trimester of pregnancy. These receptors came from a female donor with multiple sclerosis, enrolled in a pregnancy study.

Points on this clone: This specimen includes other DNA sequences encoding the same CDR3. CDR3 region: CASSLAGETQYF. The CDR3 DNA follows: TGTGCCAGCAGCTTGGCCGGGGAGACCCAGTACTTC. This chain joins TRBV5-4 and TRBJ2-5; D gene unclear. Trimming shortened V by 0 bases and J by 5 bases, and 5 bases separated the two germline ends. This CDR3 is built from 12 residues. CDR1 is SGHNT and CDR2 is YYREEE in the germline V gene (reference sequence).

The CDR3 bases are TGTGCCAGCAGTAGGGGCGACAGGGCCGGTCGCGGCTACACCTTC. It encodes CASSRGDRAGRGYTF. The V gene is TRBV5-5, the J gene TRBJ1-2, with TRBD1 identical over 7 bases. The CDR3 is made up of 15 amino acids. Germline trimming cut 5 bases from V and 8 bases from J; bases unmatched to any gene: 15. The V gene's germline CDR1 is SGHKS and CDR2 YYEKEE (reference sequence).

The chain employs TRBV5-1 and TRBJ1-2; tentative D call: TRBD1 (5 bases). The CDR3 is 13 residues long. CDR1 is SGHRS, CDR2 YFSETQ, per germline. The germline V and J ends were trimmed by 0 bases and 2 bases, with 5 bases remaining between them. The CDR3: CASSLGQNYGYTF. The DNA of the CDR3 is TGCGCCAGCAGCTTGGGACAGAACTATGGCTACACCTTC.

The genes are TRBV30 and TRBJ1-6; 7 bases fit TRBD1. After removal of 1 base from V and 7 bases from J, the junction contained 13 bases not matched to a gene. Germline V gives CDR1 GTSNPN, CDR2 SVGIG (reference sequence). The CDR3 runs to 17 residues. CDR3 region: CAWSADTPTGRNSPLHF. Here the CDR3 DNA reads TGTGCCTGGAGTGCCGATACCCCGACAGGGCGAAATTCACCCCTCCACTTT.

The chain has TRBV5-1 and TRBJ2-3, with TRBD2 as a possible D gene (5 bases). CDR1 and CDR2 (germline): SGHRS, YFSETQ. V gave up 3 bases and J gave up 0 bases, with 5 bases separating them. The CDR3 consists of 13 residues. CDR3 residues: CASSSGSTDTQYF. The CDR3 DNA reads TGCGCCAGCAGCTCGGGGAGCACAGATACGCAGTATTTT.

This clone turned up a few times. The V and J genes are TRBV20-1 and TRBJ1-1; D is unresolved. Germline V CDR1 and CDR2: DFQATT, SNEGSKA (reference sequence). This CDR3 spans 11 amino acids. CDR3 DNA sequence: TGCACCGCTAAAGTGAACACTGAAGCTTTCTTT. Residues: CTAKVNTEAFF.

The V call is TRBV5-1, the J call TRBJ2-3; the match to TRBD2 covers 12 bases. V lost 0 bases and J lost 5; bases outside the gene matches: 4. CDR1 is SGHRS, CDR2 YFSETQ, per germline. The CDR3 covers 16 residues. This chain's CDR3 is CASSLGLAGVVDTQYF. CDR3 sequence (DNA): TGCGCCAGCAGCTTGGGACTAGCGGGAGTCGTAGATACGCAGTATTTT.

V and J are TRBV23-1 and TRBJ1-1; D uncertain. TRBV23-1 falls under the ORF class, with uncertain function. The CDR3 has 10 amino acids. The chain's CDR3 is CLIRSTEAFF. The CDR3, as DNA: TGCCTCATTCGGAGCACTGAAGCTTTCTTT.

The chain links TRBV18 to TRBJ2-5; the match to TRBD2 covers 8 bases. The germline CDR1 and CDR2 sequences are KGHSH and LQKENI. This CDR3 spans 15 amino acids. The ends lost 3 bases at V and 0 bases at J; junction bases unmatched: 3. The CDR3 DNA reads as TGTGCCAGCTCACCGGGCGGGGGGAACCAAGAGACCCAGTACTTC. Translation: CASSPGGGNQETQYF. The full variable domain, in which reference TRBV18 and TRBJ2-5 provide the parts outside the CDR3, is NAGVMQNPRHLVRRRGQEARLRCSPMKGHSHVYWYRQLPEEGLKFMVYLQKENIIDESGMPKERFSAEFPKEGPSILRIQQVVRGDSAAYFCASSPGGGNQETQYFGPGTRLLVL.

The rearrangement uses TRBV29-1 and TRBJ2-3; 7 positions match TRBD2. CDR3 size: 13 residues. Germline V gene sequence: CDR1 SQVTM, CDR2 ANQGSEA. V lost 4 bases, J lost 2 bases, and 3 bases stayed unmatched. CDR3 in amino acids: CSVGRGNTDTQYF. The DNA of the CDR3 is TGCAGCGTTGGGCGGGGGAACACAGATACGCAGTATTTT.

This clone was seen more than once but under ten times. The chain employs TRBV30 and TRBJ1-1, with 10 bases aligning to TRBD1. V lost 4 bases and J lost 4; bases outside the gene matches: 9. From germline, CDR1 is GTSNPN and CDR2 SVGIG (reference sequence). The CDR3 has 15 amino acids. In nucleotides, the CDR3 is TGTGCCTGGACCGGGACAGGGGACGGGAGCACTGAAGCTTTCTTT. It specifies CAWTGTGDGSTEAFF. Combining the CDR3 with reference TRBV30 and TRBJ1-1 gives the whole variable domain SQTIHQWPATLVQPVGSPLSLECTVEGTSNPNLYWYRQAAGRGLQLLFYSVGIGQISSEVPQNLSASRPQDRQFILSSKKLLLSDSGFYLCAWTGTGDGSTEAFFGQGTRLTVV.

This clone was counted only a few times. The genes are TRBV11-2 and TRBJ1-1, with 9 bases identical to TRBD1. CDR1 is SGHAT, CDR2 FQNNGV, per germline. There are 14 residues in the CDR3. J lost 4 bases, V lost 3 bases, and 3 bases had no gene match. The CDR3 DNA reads TGTGCCAGCAGCTTTTCGACAGGGGGCACTGAAGCTTTCTTT. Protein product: CASSFSTGGTEAFF.

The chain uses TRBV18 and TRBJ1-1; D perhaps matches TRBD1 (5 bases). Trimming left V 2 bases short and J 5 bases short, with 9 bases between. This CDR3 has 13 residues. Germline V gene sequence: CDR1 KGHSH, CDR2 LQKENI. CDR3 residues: CASSPVAGTEAFF. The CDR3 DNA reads TGTGCCAGCTCACCAGTCGCAGGGACTGAAGCTTTCTTT.

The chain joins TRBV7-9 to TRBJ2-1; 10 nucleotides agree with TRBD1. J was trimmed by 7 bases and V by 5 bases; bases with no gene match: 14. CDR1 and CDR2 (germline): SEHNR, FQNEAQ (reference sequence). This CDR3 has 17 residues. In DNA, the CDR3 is TGTGCCAGCAGCCACCGGGACAGGGGTTCGAGTCAGAATGAGCAGTTCTTC. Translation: CASSHRDRGSSQNEQFF.

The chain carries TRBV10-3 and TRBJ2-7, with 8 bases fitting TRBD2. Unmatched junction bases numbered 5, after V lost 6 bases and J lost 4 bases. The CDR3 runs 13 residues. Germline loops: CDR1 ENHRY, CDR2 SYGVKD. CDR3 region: CAISGTSFYEQYF. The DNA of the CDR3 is TGTGCCATCAGCGGGACTAGTTTTTACGAGCAGTACTTC.

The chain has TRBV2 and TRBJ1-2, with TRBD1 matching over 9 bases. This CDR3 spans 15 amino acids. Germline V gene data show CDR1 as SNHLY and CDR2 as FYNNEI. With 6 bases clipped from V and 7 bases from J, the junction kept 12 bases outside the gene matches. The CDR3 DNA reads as TGTGCCAGCAGCCATCCCACAGGGGGCAGGGGTGGCTACACCTTC. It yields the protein CASSHPTGGRGGYTF.

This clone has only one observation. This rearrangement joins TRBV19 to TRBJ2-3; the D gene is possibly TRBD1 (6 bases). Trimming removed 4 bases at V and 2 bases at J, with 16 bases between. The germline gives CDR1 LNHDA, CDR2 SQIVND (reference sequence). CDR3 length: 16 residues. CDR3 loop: CASSRTRGQLTDTQYF. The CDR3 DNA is TGTGCCAGTAGTAGGACCAGAGGACAGCTCACAGATACGCAGTATTTT.

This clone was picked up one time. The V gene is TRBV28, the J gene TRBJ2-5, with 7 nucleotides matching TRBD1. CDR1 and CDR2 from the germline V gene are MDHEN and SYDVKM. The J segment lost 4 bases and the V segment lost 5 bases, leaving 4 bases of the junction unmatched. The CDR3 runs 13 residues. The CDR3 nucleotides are TGTGCCAGCAGTCCAGGGGGTCGAGAGACCCAGTACTTC. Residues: CASSPGGRETQYF.

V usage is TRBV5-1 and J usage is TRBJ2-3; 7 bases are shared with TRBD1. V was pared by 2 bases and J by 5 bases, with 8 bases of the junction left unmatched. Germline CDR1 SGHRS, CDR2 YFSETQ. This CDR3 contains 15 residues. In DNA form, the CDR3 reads TGCGCCAGCAGCTTAACAGGGGAGCACGGAGATACGCAGTATTTT. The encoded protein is CASSLTGEHGDTQYF.

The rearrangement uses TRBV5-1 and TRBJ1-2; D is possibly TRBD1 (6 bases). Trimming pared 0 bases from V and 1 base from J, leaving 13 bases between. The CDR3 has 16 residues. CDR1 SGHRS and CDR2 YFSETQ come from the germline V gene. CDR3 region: CASSLAPTGINYGYTF. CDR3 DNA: TGCGCCAGCAGCTTGGCCCCGACAGGAATTAACTATGGCTACACCTTC.

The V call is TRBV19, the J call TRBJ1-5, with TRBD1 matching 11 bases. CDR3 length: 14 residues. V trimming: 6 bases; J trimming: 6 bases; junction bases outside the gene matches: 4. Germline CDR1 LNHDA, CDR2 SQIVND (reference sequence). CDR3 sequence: CASRDRGQGQPQHF. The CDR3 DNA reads TGTGCCAGTAGGGACAGGGGGCAAGGTCAGCCCCAGCATTTT.

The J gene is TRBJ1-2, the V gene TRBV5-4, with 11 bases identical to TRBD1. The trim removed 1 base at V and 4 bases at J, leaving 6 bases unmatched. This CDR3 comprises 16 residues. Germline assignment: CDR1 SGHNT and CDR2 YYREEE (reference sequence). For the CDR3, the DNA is TGTGCCAGCAGCTTGCCCGGGGGACAGGGGGGCTATGGCTACACCTTC. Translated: CASSLPGGQGGYGYTF.

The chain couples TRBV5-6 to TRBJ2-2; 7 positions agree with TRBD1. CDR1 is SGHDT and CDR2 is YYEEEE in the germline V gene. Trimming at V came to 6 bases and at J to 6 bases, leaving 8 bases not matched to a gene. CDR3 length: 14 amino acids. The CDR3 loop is CASKRGLIPGELFF. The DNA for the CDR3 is TGTGCCAGCAAGAGGGGGCTCATCCCCGGGGAGCTGTTTTTT.

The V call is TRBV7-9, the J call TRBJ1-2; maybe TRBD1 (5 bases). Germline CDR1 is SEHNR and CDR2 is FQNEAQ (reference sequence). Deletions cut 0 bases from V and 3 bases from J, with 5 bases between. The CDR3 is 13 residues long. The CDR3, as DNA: TGTGCCAGCAGCTTAGCCAGGGACTATGGCTACACCTTC. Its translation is CASSLARDYGYTF.

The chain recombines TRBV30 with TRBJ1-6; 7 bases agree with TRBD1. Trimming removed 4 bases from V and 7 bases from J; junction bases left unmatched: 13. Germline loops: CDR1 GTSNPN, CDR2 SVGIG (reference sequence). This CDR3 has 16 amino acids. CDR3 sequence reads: CAWTALRGHGNSPLHF. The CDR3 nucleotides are TGTGCCTGGACTGCTTTAAGGGGGCATGGGAATTCACCCCTCCACTTT. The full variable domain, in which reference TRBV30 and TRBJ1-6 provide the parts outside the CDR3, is SQTIHQWPATLVQPVGSPLSLECTVEGTSNPNLYWYRQAAGRGLQLLFYSVGIGQISSEVPQNLSASRPQDRQFILSSKKLLLSDSGFYLCAWTALRGHGNSPLHFGNGTRLTVT.

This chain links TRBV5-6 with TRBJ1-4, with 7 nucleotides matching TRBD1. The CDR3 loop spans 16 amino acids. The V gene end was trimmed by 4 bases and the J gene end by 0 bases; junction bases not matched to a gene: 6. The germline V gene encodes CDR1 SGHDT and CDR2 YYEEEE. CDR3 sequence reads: CASSGGTAATNEKLFF. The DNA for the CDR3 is TGTGCCAGCAGCGGCGGGACAGCCGCAACTAATGAAAAACTGTTTTTT.

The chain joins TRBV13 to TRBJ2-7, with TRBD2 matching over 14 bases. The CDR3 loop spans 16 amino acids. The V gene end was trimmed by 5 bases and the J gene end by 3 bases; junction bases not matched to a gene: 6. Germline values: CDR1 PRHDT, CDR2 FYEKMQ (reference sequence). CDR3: CASSAAGLAGVYEQYF. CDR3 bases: TGTGCCAGCAGCGCGGCGGGACTAGCGGGAGTCTACGAGCAGTACTTC.

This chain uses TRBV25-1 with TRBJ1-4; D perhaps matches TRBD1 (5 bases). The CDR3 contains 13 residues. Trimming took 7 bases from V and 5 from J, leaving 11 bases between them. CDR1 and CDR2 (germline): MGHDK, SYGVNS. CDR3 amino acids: CASNVRGNEKLFF. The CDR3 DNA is TGTGCCAGCAACGTAAGGGGAAATGAAAAACTGTTTTTT.